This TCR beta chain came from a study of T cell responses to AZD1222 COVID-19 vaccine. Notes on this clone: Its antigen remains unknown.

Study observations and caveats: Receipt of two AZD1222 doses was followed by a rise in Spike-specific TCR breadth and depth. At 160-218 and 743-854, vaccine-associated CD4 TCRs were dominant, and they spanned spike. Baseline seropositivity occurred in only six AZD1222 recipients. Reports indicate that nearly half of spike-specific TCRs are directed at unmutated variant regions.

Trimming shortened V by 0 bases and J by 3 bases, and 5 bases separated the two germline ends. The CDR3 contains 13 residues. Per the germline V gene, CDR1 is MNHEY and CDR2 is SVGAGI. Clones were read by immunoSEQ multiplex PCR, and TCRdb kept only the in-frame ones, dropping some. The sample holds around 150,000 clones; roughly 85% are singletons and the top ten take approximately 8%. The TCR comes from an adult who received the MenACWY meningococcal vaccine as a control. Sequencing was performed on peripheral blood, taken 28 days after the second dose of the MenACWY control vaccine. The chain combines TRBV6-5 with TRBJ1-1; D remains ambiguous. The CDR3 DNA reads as TGTGCCAGCAGTTACTCGAAATACACTGAAGCTTTCTTT. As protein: CASSYSKYTEAFF.